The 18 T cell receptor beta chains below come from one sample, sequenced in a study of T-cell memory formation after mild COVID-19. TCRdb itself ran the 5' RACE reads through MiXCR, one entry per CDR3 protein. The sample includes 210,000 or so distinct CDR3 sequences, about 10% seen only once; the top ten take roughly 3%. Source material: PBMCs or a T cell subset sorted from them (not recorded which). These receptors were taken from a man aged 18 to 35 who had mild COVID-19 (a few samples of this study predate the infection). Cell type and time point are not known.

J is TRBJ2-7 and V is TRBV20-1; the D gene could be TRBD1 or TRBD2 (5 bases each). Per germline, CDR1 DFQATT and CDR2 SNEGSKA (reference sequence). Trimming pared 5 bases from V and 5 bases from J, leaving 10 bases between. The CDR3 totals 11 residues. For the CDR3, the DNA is TGCAGTGCTTTTGGGGGTAACGAGCAGTACGTC. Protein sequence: CSAFGGNEQYV.

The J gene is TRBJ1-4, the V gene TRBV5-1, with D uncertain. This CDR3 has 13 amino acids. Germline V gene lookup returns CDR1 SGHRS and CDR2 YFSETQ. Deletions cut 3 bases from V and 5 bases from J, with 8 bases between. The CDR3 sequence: CASSSDGNEKLFF. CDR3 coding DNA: TGCGCCAGCAGCTCAGACGGGAATGAAAAACTGTTTTTT.

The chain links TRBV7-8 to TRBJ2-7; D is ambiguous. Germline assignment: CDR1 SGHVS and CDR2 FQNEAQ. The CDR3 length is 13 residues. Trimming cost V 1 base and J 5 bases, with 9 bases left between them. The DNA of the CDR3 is TGTGCCAGCAGCTTAGATCCTGGGAACGAGCAGTACGTC. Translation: CASSLDPGNEQYV.

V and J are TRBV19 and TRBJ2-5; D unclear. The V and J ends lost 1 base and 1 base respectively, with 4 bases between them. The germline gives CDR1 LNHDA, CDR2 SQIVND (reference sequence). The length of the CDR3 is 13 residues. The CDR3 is CASSIGIQETQYF. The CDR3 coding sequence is TGTGCCAGTAGTATAGGCATCCAAGAGACCCAGTACTTC.

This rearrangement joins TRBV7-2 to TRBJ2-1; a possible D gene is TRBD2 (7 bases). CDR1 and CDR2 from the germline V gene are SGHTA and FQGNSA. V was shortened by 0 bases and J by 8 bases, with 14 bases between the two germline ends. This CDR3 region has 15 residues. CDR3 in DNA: TGTGCCAGCAGCTTAGCGGGGGGGCGGGTCGATGAGCAGTTCTTC. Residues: CASSLAGGRVDEQFF.

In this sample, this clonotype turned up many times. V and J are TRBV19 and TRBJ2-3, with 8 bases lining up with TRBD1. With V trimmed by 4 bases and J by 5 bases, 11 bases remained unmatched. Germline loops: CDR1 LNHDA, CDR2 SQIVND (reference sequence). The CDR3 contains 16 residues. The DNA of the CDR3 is TGTGCCAGTAGTACGCCCCGAGACAGGGGTGGAGATACGCAGTATTTT. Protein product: CASSTPRDRGGDTQYF.

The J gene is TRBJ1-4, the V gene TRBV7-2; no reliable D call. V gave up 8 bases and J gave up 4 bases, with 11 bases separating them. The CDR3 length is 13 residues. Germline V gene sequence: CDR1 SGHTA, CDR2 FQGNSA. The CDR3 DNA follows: TGTGCCAGCGGTATCCCAGTTAATGAAAAACTGTTTTTT. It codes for CASGIPVNEKLFF.

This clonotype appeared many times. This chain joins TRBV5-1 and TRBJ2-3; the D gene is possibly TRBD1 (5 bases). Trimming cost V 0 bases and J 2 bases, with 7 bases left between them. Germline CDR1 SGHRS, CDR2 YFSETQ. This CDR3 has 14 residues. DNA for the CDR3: TGCGCCAGCAGCTTGGGACAGATCACAGATACGCAGTATTTT. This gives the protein CASSLGQITDTQYF.

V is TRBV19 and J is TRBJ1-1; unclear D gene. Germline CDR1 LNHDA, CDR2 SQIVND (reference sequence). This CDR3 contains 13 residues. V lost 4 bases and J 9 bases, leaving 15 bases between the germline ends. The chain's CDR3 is CASSKSAPGQAFF. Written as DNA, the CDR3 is TGTGCCAGTAGTAAGAGCGCGCCAGGACAAGCTTTCTTT.

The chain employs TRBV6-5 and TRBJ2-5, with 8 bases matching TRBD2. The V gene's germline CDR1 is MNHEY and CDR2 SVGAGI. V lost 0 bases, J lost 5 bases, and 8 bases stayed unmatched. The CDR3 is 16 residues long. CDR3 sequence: CASSYSMLRGVETQYF. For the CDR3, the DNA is TGTGCCAGCAGTTACTCGATGTTGCGGGGGGTTGAGACCCAGTACTTC.

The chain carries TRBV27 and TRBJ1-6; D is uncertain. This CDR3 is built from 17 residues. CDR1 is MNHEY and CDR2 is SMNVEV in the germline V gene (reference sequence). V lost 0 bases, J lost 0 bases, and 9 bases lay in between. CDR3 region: CASSLSGSSSYNSPLHF. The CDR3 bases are TGTGCCAGCAGTTTATCTGGGAGCAGCTCCTATAATTCACCCCTCCACTTT.

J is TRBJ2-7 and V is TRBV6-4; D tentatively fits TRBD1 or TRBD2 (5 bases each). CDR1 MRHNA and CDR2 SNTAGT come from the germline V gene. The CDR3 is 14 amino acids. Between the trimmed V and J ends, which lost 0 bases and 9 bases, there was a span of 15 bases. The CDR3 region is CASSDSFGAGRQYF. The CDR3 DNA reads TGTGCCAGCAGTGACTCCTTCGGGGCAGGGAGGCAGTACTTC.

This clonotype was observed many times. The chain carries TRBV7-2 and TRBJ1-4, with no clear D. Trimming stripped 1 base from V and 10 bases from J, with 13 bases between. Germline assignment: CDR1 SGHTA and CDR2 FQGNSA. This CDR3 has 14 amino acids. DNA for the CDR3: TGTGCCAGCAGCTTAGGTGGGGAGGGTCGAAAACTGTTTTTT. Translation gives CASSLGGEGRKLFF.

Written as DNA, the CDR3 is TGCGCCAGCAGCTACGGACAGGGGGCTTACTCTAGCACAGATACGCAGTATTTT. This codes for CASSYGQGAYSSTDTQYF. The genes are TRBV5-1 and TRBJ2-3; TRBD1 agrees at 11 bases. The germline V gene has CDR1 SGHRS and CDR2 YFSETQ. The CDR3 runs 18 residues. With V trimmed by 3 bases and J by 0 bases, 9 bases remained unmatched.

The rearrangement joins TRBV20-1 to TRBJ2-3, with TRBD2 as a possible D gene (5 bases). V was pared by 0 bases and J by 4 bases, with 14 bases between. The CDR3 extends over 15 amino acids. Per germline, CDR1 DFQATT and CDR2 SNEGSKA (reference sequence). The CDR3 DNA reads TGCAGTGCTAGAGATCGCGTCCGGGGAGCAGATACGCAGTATTTT. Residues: CSARDRVRGADTQYF.

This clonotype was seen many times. Here the CDR3 DNA reads TGTGCCAGCAGCTTCACAGGGGGCTGGGGGACTGAAGCTTTCTTT. Its translation is CASSFTGGWGTEAFF. This chain joins TRBV7-2 and TRBJ1-1; 9 positions match TRBD1. CDR3 length equals 15 residues. Trimming removed 3 bases from V and 5 bases from J; junction bases left unmatched: 7. Germline CDR1 is SGHTA and CDR2 is FQGNSA.

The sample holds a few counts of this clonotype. The DNA of the CDR3 is TGCGCCAGCAGCCAAGAATGGTCAGGGTCTGGAAACACCATATATTTT. This translates into CASSQEWSGSGNTIYF. The rearrangement joins TRBV4-1 to TRBJ1-3; D perhaps matches TRBD1 (5 bases). The germline V and J ends were trimmed by 0 bases and 1 base, with 10 bases remaining between them. The CDR3 sequence is 16 residues long. The germline CDR1 and CDR2 sequences are MGHRA and YSYEKL.

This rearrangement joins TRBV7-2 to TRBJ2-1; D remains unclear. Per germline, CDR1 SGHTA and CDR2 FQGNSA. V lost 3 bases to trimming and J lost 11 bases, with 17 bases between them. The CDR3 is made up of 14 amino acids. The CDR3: CASSFDFPPVKQFF. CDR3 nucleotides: TGTGCCAGCAGCTTTGACTTTCCCCCAGTGAAGCAGTTCTTC. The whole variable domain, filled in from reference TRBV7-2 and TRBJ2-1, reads GAGVSQSPSNKVTEKGKDVELRCDPISGHTALYWYRQSLGQGLEFLIYFQGNSAPDKSGLPSDRFSAERTGGSVSTLTIQRTQQEDSAVYLCASSFDFPPVKQFFGPGTRLTVL.